These 21 T cell receptor beta chains came from one sample sequenced in a study of identical twins (dated by TCRdb to 2016 to 2017). The library was obtained by 5' RACE. The sequencer listed for this sample is Illumina HiSeq 2000. TCRdb reprocessed the public reads (quality trimming at Q25 with fastp, clone calling with MiXCR) and kept in-frame beta chains. CDR3 protein duplicates are merged, each entry listing the most common genes and DNA. The sample contains about 730,000 distinct CDR3 sequences, about 20% of them found a single time. 4.3% of the sample belongs to the ten largest clones. This sample also appeared in a second study, on T cells expressing NK-cell markers.

The sequencing input was PBMCs. These receptors were taken from a young woman in good health.

The J gene is TRBJ2-7, the V gene TRBV27; no clear D gene. The CDR3 consists of 13 residues. Germline CDR1 and CDR2: MNHEY and SMNVEV (reference sequence). The V end was cut by 0 bases, the J end by 2 bases, with 5 bases between. CDR3 nucleotide sequence: TGTGCCAGCAGTTTATCATCTACCTACGAGCAGTACTTC. Translating gives CASSLSSTYEQYF.

Here the CDR3 DNA reads TGTGCCAGCAGCGAGCGGGAGCCTAGAGATACGCAGTATTTT. The encoded protein is CASSEREPRDTQYF. This chain connects TRBV5-5 to TRBJ2-3; 8 bases agree with TRBD2. This CDR3 spans 14 amino acids. The V gene's germline CDR1 is SGHKS and CDR2 YYEKEE (reference sequence). V was clipped by 4 bases and J by 5 bases; unmatched bases: 6.

This clonotype was seen only a few times. The J gene is TRBJ1-2, the V gene TRBV29-1; D gene uncertain. Germline V gives CDR1 SQVTM, CDR2 ANQGSEA. V was pared by 7 bases and J by 4 bases, with 16 bases between. The CDR3 consists of 13 residues. The CDR3 nucleotides read TGCAGCGCTGAGACACCACGGGGCTATGGCTACACCTTC. This sequence encodes CSAETPRGYGYTF.

The V and J genes are TRBV20-1 and TRBJ1-2; TRBD1 might be the D (6 bases). V was cut by 5 bases and J by 6 bases, with 22 bases left in between. Germline lookup yields CDR1 DFQATT and CDR2 SNEGSKA (reference sequence). CDR3 length equals 15 residues. In nucleotides, the CDR3 is TGCAGTGCTGAGGGAGGCTCCCGGGGGCAAGATGGCTACACCTTC. Translation gives CSAEGGSRGQDGYTF.

V gene TRBV20-1 combines with J gene TRBJ2-5, with a weak D call TRBD2 (5 bases). Germline loops: CDR1 DFQATT, CDR2 SNEGSKA (reference sequence). This CDR3 is built from 14 residues. The V end lost 3 bases, the J end lost 1 base, and 12 bases lay between the germline ends. The CDR3 DNA reads as TGCAGTGCTAGCCCACTAGGTGGCCAAGAGACCCAGTACTTC. As protein: CSASPLGGQETQYF.

For this clonotype: Being one base from a much bigger clone, this may be a read error. V usage is TRBV20-1 and J usage is TRBJ2-5; no firm D call. The ends were cut back, 2 bases at V and 4 bases at J, with 5 bases in the middle. Germline V gives CDR1 DFQATT, CDR2 SNEGSKA (reference sequence). The length of the CDR3 is 11 residues. As DNA, the CDR3 is TGCAGTGCTAGATCCCGAGAGACCCAGTACTTC. Protein sequence: CSARSRETQYF.

The rearrangement joins TRBV20-1 to TRBJ2-5; D unclear. The CDR3 is 13 amino acids. Germline CDR1 is DFQATT and CDR2 is SNEGSKA (reference sequence). Trimming cost V 1 base and J 4 bases, with 10 bases left between them. The CDR3 sequence is CSARGGRGETQYF. DNA for the CDR3: TGCAGTGCTAGAGGGGGTAGAGGAGAGACCCAGTACTTC.

This clonotype was seen at least ten times. This rearrangement joins TRBV5-1 to TRBJ2-5; 7 bases align to TRBD1. The CDR3 is made up of 13 amino acids. Germline assignment: CDR1 SGHRS and CDR2 YFSETQ. The junction had 3 bases not matched to a gene; V was cut back by 4 bases and J by 3 bases. The CDR3: CASSPDREETQYF. As DNA, the CDR3 is TGCGCCAGCAGCCCTGACAGGGAAGAGACCCAGTACTTC.

The chain carries TRBV20-1 and TRBJ1-5; 8 bases match TRBD1. The CDR3 length is 13 residues. V was clipped by 3 bases and J by 4 bases; unmatched bases: 2. Germline V CDR1 and CDR2: DFQATT, SNEGSKA (reference sequence). CDR3 nucleotide sequence: TGCAGTGCTAGCAGACAGGGGAATCAGCCCCAGCATTTT. Its translation: CSASRQGNQPQHF.

This clonotype has just a few counts. V gene TRBV12-3 or TRBV12-4 combines with J gene TRBJ1-2; D is undetermined. V lost 4 bases, J lost 4 bases, and 7 bases lay in between. The CDR3 length is 12 residues. The CDR3 nucleotides read TGTGCCAGCAGTTCCACCCTCTATGGCTACACCTTC. Translation: CASSSTLYGYTF.

This clonotype was seen a handful of times. V and J are TRBV5-1 and TRBJ1-1; no clear D. The V gene's germline CDR1 is SGHRS and CDR2 YFSETQ. The CDR3 sequence is 14 residues long. Trimming removed 0 bases from V and 3 bases from J, with 9 bases in between. The CDR3 DNA reads as TGCGCCAGCAGCTTGGGCGGACCTTACACTGAAGCTTTCTTT. It yields the protein CASSLGGPYTEAFF.

This chain uses TRBV6-1 with TRBJ2-7; 10 positions agree with TRBD2. V lost 5 bases and J lost 3; bases outside the gene matches: 10. The CDR3 is 16 amino acids. Germline V gene sequence: CDR1 MNHNS, CDR2 SASEGT. DNA for the CDR3: TGTGCCAGCAGTCCGACGGGGAGCGGGGGGGGCTACGAGCAGTACTTC. Translated: CASSPTGSGGGYEQYF.

The rearrangement uses TRBV24-1 and TRBJ2-1; TRBD2 matches 13 bases. The CDR3 has 17 amino acids. CDR1 is KGHDR, CDR2 SFDVKD, per germline. With V trimmed by 3 bases and J by 8 bases, 9 bases remained unmatched. The CDR3 nucleotides are TGTGCCACCAGTGATACAAATACTAGCGGGAGGGCCTATGAGCAGTTCTTC. Translated: CATSDTNTSGRAYEQFF.

V and J are TRBV10-1 and TRBJ2-3; a possible D gene is TRBD2 (6 bases). Germline assignment: CDR1 WNHNN and CDR2 SYGVQD (reference sequence). Trimming pared 2 bases from V and 1 base from J, leaving 10 bases between. The CDR3 has 15 amino acids. This CDR3 is CASSEHRLGTDTQYF. CDR3 bases: TGCGCCAGCAGTGAGCATAGACTAGGCACAGATACGCAGTATTTT.

This clonotype was recorded many times. This chain links TRBV20-1 with TRBJ2-5; no reliable D call. Per germline, CDR1 DFQATT and CDR2 SNEGSKA (reference sequence). There are 12 residues in the CDR3. V was shortened by 3 bases and J by 4 bases, with 9 bases between the two germline ends. CDR3 residues: CSASLPPETQYF. The CDR3 bases are TGCAGTGCTAGCCTGCCCCCAGAGACCCAGTACTTC.

The J gene is TRBJ1-4, the V gene TRBV7-6; D call uncertain. V was shortened by 1 base and J by 6 bases, with 6 bases between the two germline ends. The germline gives CDR1 SGHVS, CDR2 FNYEAQ. The CDR3 runs 13 residues. CDR3 loop: CASSLGQDEKLFF. The CDR3, as DNA: TGTGCCAGCAGCTTAGGCCAGGATGAAAAACTGTTTTTT.

This chain connects TRBV6-5 to TRBJ2-7; D gene uncertain. The CDR3 covers 15 residues. Germline V gives CDR1 MNHEY, CDR2 SVGAGI. Deletions cut 2 bases from V and 0 bases from J, with 11 bases between. The DNA for the CDR3 is TGTGCCAGCAGTTACGTGGGCTTTAGCTCCTACGAGCAGTACTTC. It translates to CASSYVGFSSYEQYF.

This clonotype has at least ten counts. V and J are TRBV20-1 and TRBJ2-1, with D uncertain. V was shortened by 4 bases and J by 8 bases, with 6 bases between the two germline ends. This CDR3 has 10 residues. CDR1 is DFQATT, CDR2 SNEGSKA, per germline (reference sequence). CDR3 loop: CSAKIDEQFF. The DNA for the CDR3 is TGCAGTGCTAAAATTGATGAGCAGTTCTTC.

The rearrangement links TRBV7-3 to TRBJ1-1, with a tentative D call TRBD1 (6 bases). The CDR3 is made up of 17 amino acids. CDR1 is SGHTA, CDR2 FQGTGA, per germline. Trimming shortened V by 2 bases and J by 1 base, and 17 bases separated the two germline ends. The CDR3 DNA is TGTGCCAGCAGCTTATCGGGGCTCCGGGGACAGAACACTGAAGCTTTCTTT. Translated: CASSLSGLRGQNTEAFF.

The J gene is TRBJ2-1, the V gene TRBV18; 7 positions agree with TRBD1. Germline V gene data show CDR1 as KGHSH and CDR2 as LQKENI. This CDR3 spans 16 amino acids. V lost 4 bases and J lost 3; bases outside the gene matches: 9. CDR3 in amino acids: CASSRIPGTDYNEQFF. DNA for the CDR3: TGTGCCAGCTCACGCATCCCCGGGACAGACTACAATGAGCAGTTCTTC.

This clonotype was observed a handful of times. The chain combines TRBV10-3 with TRBJ2-6, with D maybe TRBD2 (8 bases). This CDR3 region has 17 residues. Trimming cost V 11 bases and J 0 bases, with 20 bases left between them. The germline V gene has CDR1 ENHRY and CDR2 SYGVKD. The CDR3 spells CAVSGGGPLSGANVLTF. The CDR3 DNA follows: TGTGCCGTATCGGGAGGGGGCCCGCTCTCTGGGGCCAACGTCCTGACTTTC.